This entry concerns a single TCR beta chain. The data are from a study of OX40 agonist ivuxolimab in advanced cancers. Study summary: Earlier treatment with anti-PD-1, anti-PD-L1 or anti-CTLA-4 was permitted, and 35% to 40% had received some.

Profiled with immunoSEQ multiplex PCR; TCRdb holds only in-frame clones, not every one. The data contain about 100,000 clones, about nine tenths of them singletons. The germline CDR1 and CDR2 sequences are SEHNR and FQNEAQ (reference sequence). The J segment lost 1 base and the V segment lost 1 base, leaving 2 bases of the junction unmatched. The CDR3 contains 15 residues. The sample in question was CD4+ or CD8+ T cells sorted from blood, obtained in a trial of the OX40 agonist ivuxolimab. This clonotype was obtained from an adult with an advanced solid tumor such as melanoma, head and neck, liver or kidney cancer. The chain uses TRBV7-9 and TRBJ1-1, with 8 bases lining up with TRBD1. DNA for the CDR3: TGTGCCAGCAGCTTAGGGGGGACAGGGAACACTGAAGCTTTCTTT. Its protein is CASSLGGTGNTEAFF.